This TCR beta chain is drawn from a study of beta chain features in type 1 diabetes. In the case of this clone: Its antigen is unknown.

Findings of the study overall: Patients with Type 1 diabetes showed moderately but significantly shorter TCRB CDR3s in all four CD4+ subsets.

The germline V gene has CDR1 SGDLS and CDR2 YYNGEE. This CDR3 contains 20 residues. J was trimmed by 0 bases and V by 1 base; bases with no gene match: 9. Sequenced material consisted of expressed TCRB transcripts (all of the isolated RNA was reverse transcribed). Assay used: immunoSEQ multiplex PCR; TCRdb lists only in-frame clones, some missing. Among about 59,000 clones, approximately 59% were seen once, and the ten largest hold 2% to 2.5%. CD45RO/CCR7/CD25/CD127/CD95/CD27 sorting isolated CD4+ naive, central memory, regulatory and stem cell-like memory cells. This chain connects TRBV9 to TRBJ2-1; 14 bases line up with TRBD2. Sample: Tregs from blood. This receptor was taken from a woman younger than 35 in good health. The CDR3 spells CASSVSSGTSGSSSYNEQFF. CDR3 DNA: TGTGCCAGCAGCGTAAGTTCCGGGACTAGCGGGAGTAGCTCCTACAATGAGCAGTTCTTC.